One sample yielded the 12 T cell receptor beta chains listed below, sequenced in a study of PD-L1 blockade in urothelial cancer (dated by TCRdb to the late 2010s). Library method: the immunoSEQ multiplex PCR assay. TCRdb carries this immuneACCESS record with in-frame sequences only. Its versions omit some clonotypes, under half of them owing to an unresolved V gene in the studies checked, with the rest unexplained. Present in this sample are about 41,000 clones, roughly 81% of which were seen just once. The ten largest clones represent 2.6% of the sample. What the time point label conveys for this sample: peripheral blood 6 weeks after treatment start. The sample was PBMCs, taken around atezolizumab (anti-PD-L1) treatment. These receptors originate from a man between 65 and 80 years old with urothelial cancer.

The CDR3 nucleotides are TGTGCCAGCAACGGACTAGCGGGGAGGGGTGAGCAGTTCTTC. It is translated as CASNGLAGRGEQFF. This sequence joins TRBV2 and TRBJ2-1; 12 bases fit TRBD2. Germline CDR1 and CDR2: SNHLY and FYNNEI. V lost 7 bases and J lost 9; bases outside the gene matches: 7. This CDR3 spans 14 amino acids.

The chain recombines TRBV5-4 with TRBJ2-2; 10 bases align to TRBD1. Germline CDR1 reads SGHNT; CDR2 reads YYREEE (reference sequence). This CDR3 is built from 15 residues. The J segment lost 6 bases and the V segment lost 6 bases, leaving 8 bases of the junction unmatched. The CDR3 nucleotides are TGTGCCAGCAACCGCGACAGGGGGCGCGCCGGGGAGCTGTTTTTT. Amino acid sequence: CASNRDRGRAGELFF. The entire variable domain, with the rest obtained from reference TRBV5-4 and TRBJ2-2, is as follows: ETGVTQSPTHLIKTRGQQVTLRCSSQSGHNTVSWYQQALGQGPQFIFQYYREEENGRGNFPPRFSGLQFPNYSSELNVNALELDDSALYLCASNRDRGRAGELFFGEGSRLTVL.

CDR3 nucleotides: TGTGCCAGCTCACTGACTAGCGGGAGGGCCGGCGAGACCCAGTACTTC. Protein: CASSLTSGRAGETQYF. The gene calls are TRBV18 and TRBJ2-5, with 14 positions matching TRBD2. The CDR3 is made up of 16 amino acids. Germline-derived CDR1 and CDR2 are KGHSH and LQKENI. The V and J ends lost 4 bases and 5 bases, in that order; junction bases with no gene match: 6.

This clone was seen more than once but under ten times. V usage is TRBV30 and J usage is TRBJ1-1, with 7 bases matching TRBD1. The germline V gene encodes CDR1 GTSNPN and CDR2 SVGIG (reference sequence). The J segment lost 3 bases and the V segment lost 5 bases, leaving 6 bases of the junction unmatched. The CDR3 has 13 amino acids. The CDR3 bases are TGTGCCTGGGCAGGGGGTTGGGACACTGAAGCTTTCTTT. Translating gives CAWAGGWDTEAFF.

The chain joins TRBV10-1 to TRBJ2-7; 10 positions agree with TRBD2. The V segment lost 7 bases and the J segment 3 bases; nucleotides outside the gene matches: 15. The V gene's germline CDR1 is WNHNN and CDR2 SYGVQD (reference sequence). CDR3 length: 17 amino acids. The CDR3 here is CASTGRLAGELLYEQYF. The CDR3 DNA reads TGCGCCAGCACCGGAAGGCTAGCGGGAGAGTTACTCTACGAGCAGTACTTC.

CDR3 sequence reads: CSVRAGGGQYF. CDR3 DNA: TGCAGCGTTCGAGCGGGAGGTGGGCAGTATTTT. The genes are TRBV29-1 and TRBJ2-3; 9 bases are a match to TRBD2. Germline values: CDR1 SQVTM, CDR2 ANQGSEA. The CDR3 is 11 amino acids. V lost 5 bases, J lost 11 bases, and 5 bases stayed unmatched.

In DNA, the CDR3 is TGTGCCAGCAGTCCGCGTATGAATGAGCAGTTCTTC. Amino acids: CASSPRMNEQFF. V and J are TRBV2 and TRBJ2-1, with D hard to call. The germline CDR1 and CDR2 sequences are SNHLY and FYNNEI. This CDR3 spans 12 amino acids. The germline V and J ends were trimmed by 5 bases and 7 bases, with 9 bases remaining between them.

This clone was counted between two and nine times. This chain joins TRBV11-3 and TRBJ2-5; 11 nucleotides agree with TRBD2. From germline, CDR1 is SGHNT and CDR2 YENEEA. With V trimmed by 5 bases and J by 5 bases, 13 bases remained unmatched. CDR3 length: 17 amino acids. CDR3 amino acids: CASSPGASGRSGETQYF. In DNA form, the CDR3 reads TGTGCCAGCAGCCCAGGGGCTAGCGGGAGGAGTGGCGAGACCCAGTACTTC.

The rearrangement joins TRBV2 to TRBJ1-1; TRBD1 matches 10 bases. V was pared by 7 bases and J by 0 bases, with 5 bases of the junction left unmatched. Germline V gives CDR1 SNHLY, CDR2 FYNNEI. The CDR3 has 15 residues. CDR3 region: CASKKGQGMNTEAFF. CDR3 DNA sequence: TGTGCCAGCAAGAAGGGACAGGGGATGAACACTGAAGCTTTCTTT.

The chain recombines TRBV23-1 with TRBJ2-1; 11 bases fit TRBD2. TRBV23-1 is identified as an open reading frame with a role that is uncertain. Losses at the gene ends were 5 bases for V and 4 bases for J; bases not matched to a gene: 4. The CDR3 covers 15 residues. CDR3 region: CASSGGLAEYNEQFF. CDR3 bases: TGCGCCAGCAGTGGGGGACTAGCGGAATACAATGAGCAGTTCTTC.

This clone turned up a few times. The CDR3 DNA reads TGTGCCAGCCAGGGGCGCTATGGCTACACCTTC. Residues: CASQGRYGYTF. This rearrangement joins TRBV6-5 to TRBJ1-2, with D tentatively TRBD1 (6 bases). Germline V gene data show CDR1 as MNHEY and CDR2 as SVGAGI. CDR3 length equals 11 residues. Between the trimmed V and J ends, which lost 8 bases and 4 bases, there was a span of 8 bases.

The chain employs TRBV11-2 and TRBJ2-2; 7 nucleotides agree with TRBD2. After removal of 5 bases from V and 6 bases from J, the junction contained 12 bases not matched to a gene. Per the germline V gene, CDR1 is SGHAT and CDR2 is FQNNGV. The CDR3 runs to 16 residues. CDR3 residues: CASSREAGDPPGELFF. DNA of the CDR3: TGTGCCAGCAGCCGAGAGGCGGGAGATCCCCCCGGGGAGCTGTTTTTT.